This is a list of T cell receptor beta chains from one sample in a study of blood T cell repertoires in COVID-19. Measured with immunoSEQ multiplex PCR; TCRdb has only the in-frame clones, and not every one. This table has about 150,000 clones, 75% to 90% appearing once. The specimen was peripheral blood. These receptors all stem from a man between 18 and 29 years old with COVID-19, enrolled during active disease. CDR3s include the opening cysteine and the closing phenylalanine or tryptophan. D genes are given only for firm matches. Clone size is not always given. Where it is, it says once, few, many or a class for expanded clones.

clone size	V gene	J gene	D gene	CDR3 length	CDR3 DNA	CDR3 protein
-	TRBV3-1/TRBV3-2	TRBJ1-2	-	13	TGTGCCAGCAGCTTAGCGAATCCGTATGGCTACACCTTC	CASSLANPYGYTF
-	TRBV20-1	TRBJ2-6	-	15	TGCAGTGCTAGTCGGAGGTTGGGTGGGGCCAACGTCCTGACTTTC	CSASRRLGGANVLTF
-	TRBV18	TRBJ2-2	-	16	TGTGCCAGCTCCAACCGGGGGGCACTACCGACCGGGGAGCTGTTTTTT	CASSNRGALPTGELFF
-	TRBV5-4	TRBJ1-1	-	14	TGTGCCAGCAGGGGGGAGGTTTCGAACACTGAAGCTTTCTTT	CASRGEVSNTEAFF
few	TRBV7-9	TRBJ2-1	TRBD2	13	TGTGCCAGCGGGATAGCGGGAGACGGTGAGCAGTTCTTC	CASGIAGDGEQFF
-	TRBV6-5	TRBJ2-5	TRBD1	15	TGTGCCAGCAGTCCTGACAGGGTAGGGCAAGAGACCCAGTACTTC	CASSPDRVGQETQYF
-	TRBV11-3	TRBJ2-1	TRBD2	18	TGTGCCAGCAGCAGTTTGCCCGGGACTAGCGGGGCCTACAATGAGCAGTTCTTC	CASSSLPGTSGAYNEQFF
-	TRBV7-8	TRBJ2-2	-	16	TGTGCCAGCCTCAGAAGGGGCGGGGAACACGCCGGGGAGCTGTTTTTT	CASLRRGGEHAGELFF
-	TRBV3-1/TRBV3-2	TRBJ2-5	-	15	TGTGCCAGCAGCCAAGGGCAGGGTGGCCAAGAGACCCAGTACTTC	CASSQGQGGQETQYF
-	TRBV4-3	TRBJ2-6	-	16	TGCGCCAGCAGCCAAGATTCGGGGGCTGGGGCCAACGTCCTGACTTTC	CASSQDSGAGANVLTF
once	TRBV28	TRBJ2-4	-	16	TGTGCCAGCAGTTCAATCGGGGATAGGGCCAAAAACATTCAGTACTTC	CASSSIGDRAKNIQYF
-	TRBV7-2	TRBJ2-7	-	15	TGTGCCAGCAGCTTAGGAGCAGGGTCTGCCTACGAGCAGTACTTC	CASSLGAGSAYEQYF
-	TRBV7-2	TRBJ2-7	-	16	TGTGCCAGCAGCTTATTTGGGGCTCTCCCGGGAGACGAGCAGTACTTC	CASSLFGALPGDEQYF
few	TRBV7-6	TRBJ1-1	TRBD1	15	TGTGCCAGCAGCGACCGGACAGGGCGGAACACTGAAGCTTTCTTT	CASSDRTGRNTEAFF
-	TRBV13	TRBJ2-2	TRBD1	16	TGTGCCAGCAGCTCTCGGGGACAGGGGAAATTCGGGGAGCTGTTTTTT	CASSSRGQGKFGELFF
-	TRBV27	TRBJ2-1	TRBD1	16	TGTGCCAGCAGTTTCACACGGGACAGGGACTACAATGAGCAGTTCTTC	CASSFTRDRDYNEQFF
-	TRBV5-1	TRBJ2-1	-	12	TGCGCCAGCAGCTCACTAGGGAATGAGCAGTTCTTC	CASSSLGNEQFF
-	TRBV19	TRBJ1-5	-	12	TGTGCCAGTAGTATAACAGCTCAGCCCCAGCATTTT	CASSITAQPQHF
-	TRBV11-2	TRBJ1-1	TRBD1	15	TGTGCCAGCAGCTTAGAAGTCAGGGGGTTTGATGAAGCTTTCTTT	CASSLEVRGFDEAFF
-	TRBV15	TRBJ1-5	TRBD1	13	TGTGCCACCACCGAGGGGGCACGGCAGCCCCAGCATTTT	CATTEGARQPQHF
-	TRBV28	TRBJ2-1	TRBD2	15	TGTGCCAGCAGTCCTAGCAGCGGGAGGGTCGATGAGCAGTTCTTC	CASSPSSGRVDEQFF
-	TRBV5-1	TRBJ2-7	TRBD1	13	TGCGCCAGCAGCCAGGACAGGATCTACGAGCAGTACTTC	CASSQDRIYEQYF
-	TRBV19	TRBJ2-7	-	12	TGTGCCAGTAGCCCTAACTCCTACGAGCAGTACTTC	CASSPNSYEQYF
-	TRBV11-3	TRBJ2-4	TRBD1	14	TGTGCCAGCAGCTTAGATTCGACAGGGGGCATTCAGTACTTC	CASSLDSTGGIQYF
-	TRBV7-6	TRBJ2-7	TRBD2	20	TGTGCCAGCAGCTTAGTGCCCCGGACTAGCGGGAGCTCAGTATTGGGCGAGCAGTACTTC	CASSLVPRTSGSSVLGEQYF
-	TRBV28	TRBJ2-7	TRBD2	17	TGTGCCAGCAGTTTGCCACAGCTAGCGGGAGGTTCCTACGAGCAGTACTTC	CASSLPQLAGGSYEQYF